Shown below are 25 T cell receptor beta chains from a single sample sequenced in a study of T cell responses to AZD1222 COVID-19 vaccine listed by TCRdb under 2021. Libraries were built with the immunoSEQ multiplex PCR assay. Here the immuneACCESS table is served through TCRdb, limited to in-frame sequences with V and J called. Missing clones are a known gap in these copies; in checked studies unresolved V genes cover under half, and the rest lacks a known reason. A total of about 150,000 clones appear in this sample, roughly 90% of them only once. The biggest ten clones account for roughly 3.4% of the sample. The sample's time point, from its label and the paper: about 28 days (+/-7) after the second vaccine dose. Sequences were derived from peripheral blood, sampled 28 days after the second AZD1222 dose. Receptors were obtained from an adult who received the AZD1222 COVID-19 vaccine.

This chain connects TRBV7-2 to TRBJ1-2; D is unresolved. The germline gives CDR1 SGHTA, CDR2 FQGNSA. The ends were cut back, 2 bases at V and 1 base at J, with 8 bases in the middle. The CDR3 loop spans 14 amino acids. The CDR3 loop is CASSLMVGNYGYTF. CDR3 coding DNA: TGTGCCAGCAGCTTAATGGTCGGTAACTATGGCTACACCTTC.

The chain's CDR3 is CASSNSGLPGTEAFF. The CDR3, as DNA: TGTGCCAGTAGCAACTCTGGTCTCCCCGGCACTGAAGCTTTCTTT. The J gene is TRBJ1-1, the V gene TRBV19; D is unresolved. Germline CDR1 LNHDA, CDR2 SQIVND (reference sequence). This CDR3 has 15 amino acids. The V end was cut by 6 bases, the J end by 4 bases, with 18 bases between.

The chain has TRBV6-1 and TRBJ2-1; the D gene is possibly TRBD2 (6 bases). V shed 0 bases and J shed 4 bases, with 10 bases lying between them. In germline, CDR1 is MNHNS, CDR2 SASEGT. There are 15 residues in the CDR3. The CDR3 is CASSEALGRYNEQFF. CDR3 nucleotide sequence: TGTGCCAGCAGTGAAGCGCTTGGGAGGTACAATGAGCAGTTCTTC.

The chain joins TRBV28 to TRBJ1-4; D unresolved. CDR3 length: 14 residues. V was cut by 6 bases and J by 0 bases, with 8 bases left in between. The germline CDR1 and CDR2 sequences are MDHEN and SYDVKM. The CDR3 loop is CASRSHTTNEKLFF. For the CDR3, the DNA is TGTGCCAGCAGATCTCACACAACTAATGAAAAACTGTTTTTT.

J is TRBJ2-7 and V is TRBV6-5; D could derive from TRBD1 or TRBD2 (5 bases each). The CDR3 length is 14 residues. Per germline, CDR1 MNHEY and CDR2 SVGAGI. Trimming left V 4 bases short and J 4 bases short, with 14 bases between. CDR3 sequence (DNA): TGTGCCAGCAGTTTTCAGGGAGAAGGGTACGAGCAGTACTTC. This gives the protein CASSFQGEGYEQYF.

The sample holds one count of this clone. The CDR3 reads CASSQQLYEQYF. CDR3 nucleotide sequence: TGTGCCAGCAGCCAACAATTATACGAGCAGTACTTC. The chain is built from TRBV14 and TRBJ2-7; no definite D call. Trimming stripped 2 bases from V and 4 bases from J, with 6 bases between. The CDR3 is 12 amino acids. Germline V gives CDR1 SGHDN, CDR2 FVKESK.

The chain combines TRBV5-1 with TRBJ2-7; D might be TRBD1 (6 bases). Germline assignment: CDR1 SGHRS and CDR2 YFSETQ. Trimming left V 1 base short and J 0 bases short, with 11 bases between. The CDR3 has 15 residues. The CDR3 nucleotides read TGCGCCAGCAGCTTGACAGGGTCAAGCTCCTACGAGCAGTACTTC. This sequence encodes CASSLTGSSSYEQYF.

The rearrangement joins TRBV10-2 to TRBJ2-7; 7 bases map to TRBD1. Germline V gene data show CDR1 as WSHSY and CDR2 as SAAADI. The CDR3 is made up of 15 amino acids. After removal of 4 bases from V and 4 bases from J, the junction contained 10 bases not matched to a gene. The CDR3 bases are TGCGCCAGCAGTGGAGACAGGGAGTCGAAGTACGAGCAGTACTTC. Translating it yields CASSGDRESKYEQYF.

V gene TRBV27 combines with J gene TRBJ1-2; D is unclear. The CDR3 length is 16 residues. Germline CDR1 MNHEY, CDR2 SMNVEV (reference sequence). The V gene lost 6 bases and the J gene lost 0 bases, with 17 bases spanning the gap. The CDR3 region has the DNA TGTGCCAGCAGCCTATTTGGACGGGGAACTAACTATGGCTACACCTTC. Its protein product is CASSLFGRGTNYGYTF.

The chain links TRBV12-5 to TRBJ1-2; 7 nucleotides match TRBD1. Trimming cost V 5 bases and J 5 bases; bases outside gene matches: 2. Germline CDR1 reads LGHNT; CDR2 reads FRNRAP. The CDR3 is made up of 12 amino acids. In nucleotides, the CDR3 is TGTGCTAGTGGTAGGGACAGTTATGGCTACACCTTC. It specifies CASGRDSYGYTF. The full variable domain, rest sourced from reference TRBV12-5 and TRBJ1-2, is DARVTQTPRHKVTEMGQEVTMRCQPILGHNTVFWYRQTMMQGLELLAYFRNRAPLDDSGMPKDRFSAEMPDATLATLKIQPSEPRDSAVYFCASGRDSYGYTFGSGTRLTVV.

This clone is labeled as medium-sized (0.01 to 0.1%). The chain has TRBV2 and TRBJ1-1; D possibly corresponds to TRBD1 (5 bases). Trimming stripped 0 bases from V and 5 bases from J, with 16 bases between. Germline CDR1 is SNHLY and CDR2 is FYNNEI. The CDR3 spans 16 residues. CDR3 coding DNA: TGTGCCAGCAGTGAAGCGTTGGGGGAGGGAGGTACTGAAGCTTTCTTT. This encodes CASSEALGEGGTEAFF.

This chain joins TRBV24-1 and TRBJ2-2; 8 bases line up with TRBD1. Germline loops: CDR1 KGHDR, CDR2 SFDVKD. V was clipped by 10 bases and J by 1 base; unmatched bases: 4. The CDR3 is made up of 14 amino acids. The CDR3 here is CATGQGRNTGELFF. The CDR3 DNA reads as TGTGCCACTGGACAGGGTCGGAACACCGGGGAGCTGTTTTTT.

This clone came up once. The CDR3 DNA reads TGTGCCAGCAGTTCCCAGGGGGCGCGGGGGAGGGACACTGAAGCTTTCTTT. Its protein is CASSSQGARGRDTEAFF. J is TRBJ1-1 and V is TRBV27; TRBD1 matches at 8 bases. CDR3 length: 17 amino acids. Germline assignment: CDR1 MNHEY and CDR2 SMNVEV (reference sequence). With 4 bases clipped from V and 3 bases from J, the junction kept 13 bases outside the gene matches.

The chain couples TRBV9 to TRBJ2-6; D remains ambiguous. Germline values: CDR1 SGDLS, CDR2 YYNGEE. This CDR3 has 17 amino acids. V lost 0 bases to trimming and J lost 0 bases, with 10 bases between them. In nucleotides, the CDR3 is TGTGCCAGCAGCGTAGGAGAGAAACGCTCTGGGGCCAACGTCCTGACTTTC. Protein product: CASSVGEKRSGANVLTF. The complete variable domain, with remaining parts taken from reference TRBV9 and TRBJ2-6, reads DSGVTQTPKHLITATGQRVTLRCSPRSGDLSVYWYQQSLDQGLQFLIQYYNGEERAKGNILERFSAQQFPDLHSELNLSSLELGDSALYFCASSVGEKRSGANVLTFGAGSRLTVL.

The chain joins TRBV7-9 to TRBJ1-3; 10 nucleotides match TRBD1. The CDR3 loop spans 15 amino acids. The germline V gene has CDR1 SEHNR and CDR2 FQNEAQ (reference sequence). Trimming removed 5 bases from V and 8 bases from J; junction bases left unmatched: 9. The CDR3 loop is CASSSTDRGVDTIYF. The CDR3, as DNA: TGTGCCAGCAGCAGTACGGACAGGGGGGTTGACACCATATATTTT.

The chain is built from TRBV6-5 and TRBJ1-5; tentatively, D is TRBD1 (6 bases). CDR1 and CDR2 (germline): MNHEY, SVGAGI. V shed 6 bases and J shed 0 bases, with 12 bases lying between them. The CDR3 sequence is 15 residues long. CDR3 coding DNA: TGTGCCAGCAGGGTGGACAGTTATAGCAATCAGCCCCAGCATTTT. Amino acid sequence: CASRVDSYSNQPQHF.

This sequence joins TRBV19 and TRBJ2-1; TRBD2 aligns across 11 bases. CDR3 length equals 13 residues. CDR1 LNHDA and CDR2 SQIVND come from the germline V gene (reference sequence). V gave up 5 bases and J gave up 11 bases; unmatched junction bases: 5. CDR3 amino acids: CASSAETSGKQFF. The DNA of the CDR3 is TGTGCCAGTAGTGCCGAGACTAGCGGGAAGCAGTTCTTC.

V is TRBV11-3 and J is TRBJ2-7, with TRBD1 matching 9 bases. From germline, CDR1 is SGHNT and CDR2 YENEEA. The CDR3 extends over 16 amino acids. Germline trimming cut 1 base from V and 0 bases from J; bases unmatched to any gene: 4. Written as DNA, the CDR3 is TGTGCCAGCAGCTTAGGCGGGACAGGGAGCTCCTACGAGCAGTACTTC. Translated, it gives CASSLGGTGSSYEQYF. The full variable domain, with the rest looked up from reference TRBV11-3 and TRBJ2-7, is EAGVVQSPRYKIIEKKQPVAFWCNPISGHNTLYWYLQNLGQGPELLIRYENEEAVDDSQLPKDRFSAERLKGVDSTLKIQPAELGDSAVYLCASSLGGTGSSYEQYFGPGTRLTVT.

The chain is built from TRBV19 and TRBJ1-4, with D perhaps TRBD1 (6 bases). CDR1 is LNHDA, CDR2 SQIVND, per germline (reference sequence). The CDR3 loop spans 18 amino acids. Trimming stripped 3 bases from V and 2 bases from J, with 19 bases between. The CDR3 nucleotides are TGTGCCAGTAGTATCGCGGTCTGGCAGGGGCCGACTAATGAAAAACTGTTTTTT. Translated, it gives CASSIAVWQGPTNEKLFF.

V is TRBV9 and J is TRBJ1-6, with D tentatively TRBD1 (5 bases). CDR1 and CDR2 (germline): SGDLS, YYNGEE. This CDR3 comprises 14 residues. Trimming stripped 5 bases from V and 8 bases from J, with 14 bases between. This CDR3 is CASRAPGAYSPLHF. The CDR3, as DNA: TGTGCCAGCAGGGCCCCCGGGGCATATTCACCCCTCCACTTT.

The V gene is TRBV4-1, the J gene TRBJ1-1; D gene uncertain. Trimming shortened V by 0 bases and J by 10 bases, and 12 bases separated the two germline ends. Germline assignment: CDR1 MGHRA and CDR2 YSYEKL. The CDR3 extends over 13 amino acids. This CDR3 reads CASSQEQATGAFF. The CDR3 bases are TGCGCCAGCAGCCAAGAGCAGGCGACGGGAGCTTTCTTT.

The gene calls are TRBV7-2 and TRBJ1-1, with no clear D. The V gene lost 1 base and the J gene lost 1 base, with 16 bases spanning the gap. Germline CDR1 is SGHTA and CDR2 is FQGNSA. The length of the CDR3 is 17 residues. Here the CDR3 reads CASSLGTLLRENTEAFF. The CDR3 DNA is TGTGCCAGCAGCTTAGGGACCCTTCTTCGGGAGAACACTGAAGCTTTCTTT.

The chain recombines TRBV28 with TRBJ2-7; possibly TRBD1 or TRBD2 for D (6 bases each). V lost 0 bases and J 0 bases, leaving 12 bases between the germline ends. The CDR3 sequence is 16 residues long. The germline gives CDR1 MDHEN, CDR2 SYDVKM. The CDR3 here is CASSLWGGSGSYEQYF. In DNA form, the CDR3 reads TGTGCCAGCAGTTTATGGGGGGGCAGTGGCTCCTACGAGCAGTACTTC.

CDR3 nucleotides: TGTGCCATCAGTGAGGGACAGGGGGCCTATGGCTACACCTTC. This gives the protein CAISEGQGAYGYTF. V usage is TRBV10-3 and J usage is TRBJ1-2; the match to TRBD1 covers 11 bases. Germline lookup yields CDR1 ENHRY and CDR2 SYGVKD. This CDR3 spans 14 amino acids. The trim removed 2 bases at V and 4 bases at J, leaving 0 bases unmatched.

J is TRBJ2-5 and V is TRBV2, with TRBD1 matching 7 bases. The junction had 7 bases not matched to a gene; V was cut back by 6 bases and J by 3 bases. The CDR3 spans 14 residues. Germline V lookup: CDR1 SNHLY, CDR2 FYNNEI. CDR3 amino acids: CASRLPGQKETQYF. As DNA, the CDR3 is TGTGCCAGCAGATTACCGGGACAGAAAGAGACCCAGTACTTC.